Below, one T cell receptor (beta chain) is given with its context. Selected positively for CCR7 and CD45RO-negative, naive CD8 cells excluded terminally differentiated effector memory CD45RA+ cells. The sample belongs to a study of shared clonotypes between healthy human individuals. Germline trimming cut 9 bases from V and 3 bases from J; bases unmatched to any gene: 5. The CDR3 loop spans 12 amino acids. Germline lookup yields CDR1 MDHEN and CDR2 SYDVKM. Method: immunoSEQ multiplex PCR; TCRdb's copy keeps in-frame clones and lacks some. Among approximately 600,000 clones listed, roughly 95% were seen once.

The clonotype comes from a woman younger than 45 in good health. The sample was naive CD8+ T cells sorted from blood. This chain joins TRBV28 and TRBJ2-7, with TRBD2 identical over 7 bases. CDR3 sequence (DNA): TGTGCCAGTAGCGGGCCACGCTACGAGCAGTACTTC. Its protein is CASSGPRYEQYF.